Listed below are T cell receptor beta chains from one sample, sequenced in a study of T cell repertoires in aging, cancer and after chemotherapy. TCRdb re-derived calls from the multiplex PCR reads in MiXCR, one entry per CDR3 protein. This table has 7,500 to 10,000 distinct CDR3 sequences, approximately 24% appearing once. The sequenced sample consisted of blood. Receptors originate from a human donor in good health. Both conserved end residues are part of each CDR3. A D gene is named only where the DNA matches it firmly. Part of the rows lack a size; the others show once, few, many or a class for expanded clones.

CDR3: CASRAGGSNQPQHF; DNA: TGTGCCAGCAGGGCAGGGGGGAGCAATCAGCCCCAGCATTTT; V: TRBV6-6; J: TRBJ1-5; D: TRBD1; size: medium-sized
CDR3: CASRPDISGNTIYF; DNA: TGCGCCAGCAGGCCGGACATATCTGGAAACACCATATATTTT; V: TRBV5-1; J: TRBJ1-3; D: -; size: -
CDR3: CSARLGVRDQETQYF; DNA: TGCAGTGCTAGGCTCGGGGTCAGGGATCAAGAGACCCAGTACTTC; V: TRBV20-1; J: TRBJ2-5; D: -; size: few
CDR3: CASSTGSNYEQYF; DNA: TGTGCCAGTAGTACCGGATCTAACTACGAGCAGTACTTC; V: TRBV19; J: TRBJ2-7; D: -; size: medium-sized
CDR3: CASSVTGPYNEQFF; DNA: TGTGCCAGCAGTGTAACGGGACCTTACAATGAGCAGTTCTTC; V: TRBV7-2; J: TRBJ2-1; D: -; size: -
CDR3: CASRATGVLRNTEAFF; DNA: TGTGCCAGTAGAGCTACAGGAGTGCTAAGGAACACTGAAGCTTTCTTT; V: TRBV19; J: TRBJ1-1; D: -; size: medium-sized
CDR3: CASSPGQGAVDTQYF; DNA: TGCGCCAGCAGCCCAGGACAGGGGGCTGTAGATACGCAGTATTTT; V: TRBV4-3; J: TRBJ2-3; D: TRBD1; size: -
CDR3: CASSLSTSIFSYNEQFF; DNA: TGTGCCAGCAGCCTTTCGACTAGTATATTCTCCTACAATGAGCAGTTCTTC; V: TRBV5-6; J: TRBJ2-1; D: -; size: -
CDR3: CSVDYGDEVTEAFF; DNA: TGCAGCGTTGATTACGGGGACGAGGTCACTGAAGCTTTCTTT; V: TRBV29-1; J: TRBJ1-1; D: -; size: medium-sized
CDR3: CASRPGQGNNEQFF; DNA: TGTGCCAGCAGGCCGGGACAGGGGAACAATGAGCAGTTCTTC; V: TRBV12-3/TRBV12-4; J: TRBJ2-1; D: TRBD1; size: medium-sized
CDR3: CASSQGGNDGISPLHF; DNA: TGTGCCAGCAGTCAAGGGGGGAATGACGGTATTTCACCCCTCCACTTT; V: TRBV28; J: TRBJ1-6; D: -; size: few
CDR3: CASSLVSRGYTF; DNA: TGTGCCAGCAGCTTAGTTTCTAGGGGCTACACCTTC; V: TRBV7-2; J: TRBJ1-2; D: -; size: medium-sized
CDR3: CASSIGTGQGTDTQYF; DNA: TGTGCCAGTAGTATAGGCACAGGGCAAGGCACAGATACGCAGTATTTT; V: TRBV19; J: TRBJ2-3; D: -; size: medium-sized
CDR3: CSASDRGLSTDTQYF; DNA: TGCAGTGCTAGTGACAGGGGCCTCAGCACAGATACGCAGTATTTT; V: TRBV20-1; J: TRBJ2-3; D: TRBD1; size: -
CDR3: CASSIGLAIDNEQYF; DNA: TGTGCCAGTAGTATTGGACTAGCGATTGACAATGAGCAGTACTTC; V: TRBV19; J: TRBJ2-7; D: TRBD2; size: -
CDR3: CSARPTGNVWYEQYF; DNA: TGCAGTGCTAGACCCACAGGGAACGTTTGGTACGAGCAGTACTTC; V: TRBV20-1; J: TRBJ2-7; D: -; size: medium-sized
CDR3: CSVQGLAGGGTQYF; DNA: TGCAGCGTACAAGGACTAGCGGGAGGGGGTACGCAGTATTTT; V: TRBV29-1; J: TRBJ2-3; D: TRBD2; size: medium-sized
CDR3: CASTKQGTSSPLHF; DNA: TGTGCCAGCACCAAACAGGGGACGTCGTCACCCCTCCACTTT; V: TRBV6-6; J: TRBJ1-6; D: TRBD1; size: medium-sized
CDR3: CASSIRLGRVEDTQYF; DNA: TGTGCCAGTAGTATCCGTTTAGGCAGGGTAGAAGATACGCAGTATTTT; V: TRBV19; J: TRBJ2-3; D: -; size: medium-sized
CDR3: CASSPQTGGGETQYF; DNA: TGTGCCAGCAGTCCCCAGACAGGGGGAGGGGAGACCCAGTACTTC; V: TRBV12-3/TRBV12-4; J: TRBJ2-5; D: TRBD1; size: few
CDR3: CASSSSGRLEAFF; DNA: TGTGCCAGCAGTTCCTCGGGACGGCTTGAAGCTTTCTTT; V: TRBV6-6; J: TRBJ1-1; D: -; size: -
CDR3: CASSAGVFASSYNEQFF; DNA: TGCGCCAGCAGTGCGGGTGTGTTTGCGAGCTCCTACAATGAGCAGTTCTTC; V: TRBV10-1; J: TRBJ2-1; D: -; size: -
CDR3: CSARTSGTNQGTQYF; DNA: TGCAGTGCTAGGACCTCCGGGACTAATCAAGGGACGCAGTATTTT; V: TRBV20-1; J: TRBJ2-3; D: TRBD2; size: few